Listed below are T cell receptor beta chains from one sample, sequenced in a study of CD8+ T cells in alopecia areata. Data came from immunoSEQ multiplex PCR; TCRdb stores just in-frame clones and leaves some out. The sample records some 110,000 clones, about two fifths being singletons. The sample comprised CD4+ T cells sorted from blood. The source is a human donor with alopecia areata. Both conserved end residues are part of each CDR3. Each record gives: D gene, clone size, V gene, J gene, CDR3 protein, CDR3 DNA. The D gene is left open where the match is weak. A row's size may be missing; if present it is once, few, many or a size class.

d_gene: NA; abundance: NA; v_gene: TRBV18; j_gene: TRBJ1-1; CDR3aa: CASSPTSGESEAFF; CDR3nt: TGTGCCAGCTCACCCACTTCCGGCGAGTCTGAAGCTTTCTTT
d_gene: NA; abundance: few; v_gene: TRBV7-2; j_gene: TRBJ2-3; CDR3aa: CASSNRGAEGKQYF; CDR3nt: TGTGCCAGCAGCAACCGTGGGGCCGAGGGAAAGCAGTATTTT
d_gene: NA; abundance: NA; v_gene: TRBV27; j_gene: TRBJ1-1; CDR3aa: CASSLFRNTEAFF; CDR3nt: TGTGCCAGCAGTTTATTCAGGAACACTGAAGCTTTCTTT
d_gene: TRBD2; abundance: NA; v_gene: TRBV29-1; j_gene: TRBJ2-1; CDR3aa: CSVVGLAGLNEQFF; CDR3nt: TGCAGCGTTGTAGGGCTAGCGGGACTCAATGAGCAGTTCTTC
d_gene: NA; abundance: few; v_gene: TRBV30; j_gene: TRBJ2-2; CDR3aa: CAWRWGNTGELFF; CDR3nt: TGTGCCTGGCGGTGGGGGAACACCGGGGAGCTGTTTTTT
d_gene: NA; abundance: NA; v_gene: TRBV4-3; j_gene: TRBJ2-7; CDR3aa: CASSQDRSYEQYF; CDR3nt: TGCGCCAGCAGCCAAGATCGCTCCTACGAGCAGTACTTC
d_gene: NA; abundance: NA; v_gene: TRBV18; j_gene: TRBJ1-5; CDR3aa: CASSPQSSQDQPQHF; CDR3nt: TGTGCCAGCTCACCTCAGTCCTCTCAGGATCAGCCCCAGCATTTT
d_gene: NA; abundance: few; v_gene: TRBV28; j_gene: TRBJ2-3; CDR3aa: CASRGGTASTDTQYF; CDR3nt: TGTGCCAGCAGGGGTGGGACGGCTAGCACAGATACGCAGTATTTT
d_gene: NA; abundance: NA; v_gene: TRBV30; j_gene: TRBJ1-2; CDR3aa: CAWTLRGARGYTF; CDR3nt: TGTGCCTGGACCCTTCGAGGGGCGCGAGGCTACACCTTC
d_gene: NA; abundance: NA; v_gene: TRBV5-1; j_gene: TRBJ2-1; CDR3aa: CASSLWEVAYNEQFF; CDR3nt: TGCGCCAGCAGCCTCTGGGAGGTAGCGTACAATGAGCAGTTCTTC
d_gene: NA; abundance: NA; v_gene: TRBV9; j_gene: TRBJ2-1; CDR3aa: CASSGDSGSYNEQFF; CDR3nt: TGTGCCAGCAGCGGAGACAGCGGCTCCTACAATGAGCAGTTCTTC
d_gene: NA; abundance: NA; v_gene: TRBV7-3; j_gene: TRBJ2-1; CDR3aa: CASSLTADSTYNEQFF; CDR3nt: TGTGCCAGCAGCTTAACCGCGGACAGCACCTACAATGAGCAGTTCTTC
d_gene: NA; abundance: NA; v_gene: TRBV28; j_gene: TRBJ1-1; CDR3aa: CASSAPSRVEAFF; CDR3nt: TGTGCCAGCAGTGCCCCAAGCAGGGTGGAGGCTTTCTTT
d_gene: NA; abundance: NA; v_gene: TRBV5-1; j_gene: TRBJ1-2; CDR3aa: CASSSGFNYGYTF; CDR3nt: TGCGCCAGCAGTTCGGGGTTCAACTATGGCTACACCTTC
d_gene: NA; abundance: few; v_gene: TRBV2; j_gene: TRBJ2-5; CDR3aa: CASSEVGSAQETQYF; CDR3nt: TGTGCCAGCAGTGAAGTGGGCAGCGCACAAGAGACCCAGTACTTC
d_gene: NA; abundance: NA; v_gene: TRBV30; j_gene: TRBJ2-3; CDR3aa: CAWSVSNTQYF; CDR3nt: TGTGCCTGGAGTGTATCGAATACGCAGTATTTT
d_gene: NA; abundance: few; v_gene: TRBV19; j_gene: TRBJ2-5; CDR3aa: CASMDGSQETQYF; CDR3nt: TGTGCCAGTATGGATGGCAGCCAAGAGACCCAGTACTTC
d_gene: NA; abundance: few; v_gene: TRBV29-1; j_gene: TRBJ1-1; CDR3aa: CSGGIGMNTEAFF; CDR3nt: TGCAGCGGGGGTATAGGGATGAACACTGAAGCTTTCTTT
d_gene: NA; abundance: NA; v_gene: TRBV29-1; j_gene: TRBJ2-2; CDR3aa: CSVEVVGTGANTGELFF; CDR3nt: TGCAGCGTTGAAGTGGTAGGGACGGGGGCGAACACCGGGGAGCTGTTTTTT
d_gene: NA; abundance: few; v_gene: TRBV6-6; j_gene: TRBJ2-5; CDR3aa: CASTLGAQETQYF; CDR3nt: TGTGCCAGCACCCTGGGAGCCCAAGAGACCCAGTACTTC
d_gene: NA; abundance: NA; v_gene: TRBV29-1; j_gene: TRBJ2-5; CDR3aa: CSVEDNRGETQYF; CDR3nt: TGCAGCGTTGAAGACAACCGCGGAGAGACCCAGTACTTC